Listed below are T cell receptor beta chains from one sample, sequenced in a study of shared clonotypes between healthy human individuals. Sequencing was performed with immunoSEQ multiplex PCR; in TCRdb, only in-frame clones are kept and a portion is missing. The sample consists of under 600,000 clones, 95% to 96% of them appearing once. Sequences were obtained from naive CD4+ T cells sorted from blood. These receptors originate from a woman younger than 45 in good health. The CDR3 runs from the conserved cysteine through the conserved F or W. Each record gives: V gene, J gene, clone size, D gene, CDR3 protein, CDR3 DNA. The D gene is left open where the match is weak. A clone size is listed for some rows: how often the clone was seen (once, few, many), or a class if it is expanded.

>TRBV27|TRBJ2-7|-|-
CASRLSTGPYEQYF
TGTGCCAGCAGACTCTCGACGGGGCCCTACGAGCAGTACTTC
>TRBV4-2|TRBJ1-2|-|-
CASSQDLFGANYGYTF
TGTGCCAGCAGCCAAGATCTTTTCGGGGCTAACTATGGCTACACCTTC
>TRBV5-1|TRBJ2-7|-|TRBD1
CASSLPPGQGYEQYF
TGCGCCAGCAGCTTGCCACCGGGACAGGGATACGAGCAGTACTTC
>TRBV27|TRBJ2-1|once|-
CASSLYSGTYNEQFF
TGTGCCAGCAGTTTATATAGCGGTACCTACAATGAGCAGTTCTTC
>TRBV5-1|TRBJ2-1|once|-
CASSVGINTDEQFF
TGCGCCAGCAGCGTAGGAATAAATACAGATGAGCAGTTCTTC
>TRBV7-2|TRBJ2-3|once|TRBD2
CASSGRLAADTQYF
TGTGCCAGCAGCGGGCGGCTAGCGGCAGATACGCAGTATTTT
>TRBV4-2|TRBJ2-7|few|-
CASSQDADYEQYF
TGTGCCAGCAGCCAAGATGCAGACTACGAGCAGTACTTC
>TRBV9|TRBJ2-3|-|TRBD2
CASSYDELAASTDTQYF
TGTGCCAGCAGCTATGATGAACTAGCGGCTAGCACAGATACGCAGTATTTT
>TRBV29-1|TRBJ2-7|-|TRBD2
CSASGTSGSFYEQYF
TGCAGCGCCAGTGGGACTAGCGGGAGTTTTTACGAGCAGTACTTC
>TRBV6-1|TRBJ2-3|-|-
CASSHTQPTDTQYF
TGTGCCAGCAGCCACACCCAACCCACAGATACGCAGTATTTT
>TRBV29-1|TRBJ2-7|-|-
CSVERTAGPTYEQYF
TGCAGCGTTGAACGAACGGCGGGACCCACCTACGAGCAGTACTTC
>TRBV28|TRBJ2-7|-|-
CAIRGPFEQYF
TGTGCCATCCGAGGACCCTTCGAGCAGTACTTC
>TRBV7-2|TRBJ2-5|-|-
CASRRDVTVGETQYF
TGTGCCAGCAGGAGGGACGTAACCGTTGGAGAGACCCAGTACTTC
>TRBV7-9|TRBJ1-3|-|TRBD1
CASSTSTGLVGNTIYF
TGTGCCAGCAGCACCTCGACAGGGCTGGTGGGAAACACCATATATTTT
>TRBV9|TRBJ2-7|-|-
CASSVKNNPVLSYEQYF
TGTGCCAGCAGCGTTAAGAACAACCCCGTACTCTCCTACGAGCAGTACTTC
>TRBV7-9|TRBJ2-7|once|-
CASSLEGGEQYF
TGTGCCAGCAGCTTAGAGGGGGGCGAGCAGTACTTC
>TRBV1|TRBJ1-2|-|-
CTSVRKTYGYTF
TGCACCAGCGTGCGAAAGACCTATGGCTACACCTTC
>TRBV9|TRBJ2-1|once|TRBD2
CASSLAGANYNEQFF
TGTGCCAGCAGTTTAGCGGGAGCTAATTACAATGAGCAGTTCTTC
>TRBV5-4|TRBJ2-7|-|TRBD2
CASSPVGSGRSYEQYF
TGTGCCAGCAGCCCTGTTGGGAGCGGGAGGTCGTACGAGCAGTACTTC
>TRBV28|TRBJ1-6|once|-
CASRSELAGNSPLHF
TGTGCCAGCCGCTCCGAATTGGCAGGGAATTCACCCCTCCACTTT
>TRBV10-3|TRBJ2-3|-|-
CAISESLGSDTQYF
TGTGCCATCAGTGAGTCGCTGGGATCCGATACGCAGTATTTT
>TRBV28|TRBJ1-5|-|-
CASSFRDSNQPQHF
TGTGCCAGCAGTTTCCGGGACAGCAATCAGCCCCAGCATTTT
>TRBV29-1|TRBJ2-1|-|-
CSVVGLSYNEQFF
TGCAGCGTTGTTGGGCTCTCCTACAATGAGCAGTTCTTC
>TRBV6-1|TRBJ1-1|-|-
CASRRQAQGEAFF
TGTGCCAGCAGACGACAGGCCCAGGGGGAAGCTTTCTTT
>TRBV7-9|TRBJ1-4|-|-
CASSPSAQGISEKLFF
TGTGCCAGCAGCCCCTCCGCCCAGGGGATTAGCGAAAAACTGTTTTTT
>TRBV5-6|TRBJ2-5|-|-
CASSAWGHQETQYF
TGTGCCAGCAGCGCGTGGGGACACCAAGAGACCCAGTACTTC
>TRBV5-5|TRBJ2-7|-|TRBD2
CASSRLAGSHEQYF
TGTGCCAGCAGCCGACTAGCGGGCTCCCACGAGCAGTACTTC
>TRBV28|TRBJ1-4|-|-
CASSTAGGRHANEKLFF
TGTGCCAGCAGCACTGCGGGGGGTCGGCACGCAAATGAAAAACTGTTTTTT
>TRBV28|TRBJ1-5|-|-
CASSLSTPGNQPQHF
TGTGCCAGCAGTTTATCCACCCCAGGCAATCAGCCCCAGCATTTT
>TRBV27|TRBJ1-6|once|-
CASRVRVNSPLHF
TGTGCCAGCAGGGTCAGGGTGAACTCACCCCTCCACTTT
>TRBV5-1|TRBJ1-2|-|TRBD1
CASSYDRENHGYTF
TGCGCCAGCAGTTATGACAGGGAGAACCATGGCTACACCTTC
>TRBV21-1|TRBJ1-5|-|-
CASSSNRDPNQPQHF
TGTGCCAGCAGCTCCAATCGGGATCCCAATCAGCCCCAGCATTTT
>TRBV5-8|TRBJ1-5|-|TRBD1
CASSLGDRPLGQPQHF
TGTGCCAGCAGCTTGGGGGACAGACCTCTAGGGCAGCCCCAGCATTTT
>TRBV4-1|TRBJ2-7|-|TRBD1
CASSRISGTGAAEQYF
TGCGCCAGCAGCCGGATCTCCGGGACAGGGGCGGCCGAGCAGTACTTC
>TRBV19|TRBJ2-7|-|-
CASSIRLTRALEQYF
TGTGCCAGTAGTATTCGACTTACAAGGGCCCTCGAGCAGTACTTC
>TRBV5-1|TRBJ2-7|-|-
CASSLDRDTRRYEQYF
TGCGCCAGCAGCTTGGACCGGGACACGAGACGCTACGAGCAGTACTTC
>TRBV11-2|TRBJ2-6|-|-
CASSVSSGANVLTF
TGTGCCAGCAGCGTATCTTCTGGGGCCAACGTCCTGACTTTC
>TRBV19|TRBJ1-1|-|-
CASRGQRNTEAFF
TGTGCCAGTAGGGGGCAGAGGAACACTGAAGCTTTCTTT
>TRBV11-2|TRBJ2-3|-|-
CASSLDSGPTDTQYF
TGTGCCAGCAGCTTAGATAGCGGTCCCACAGATACGCAGTATTTT
>TRBV19|TRBJ1-5|-|-
CASSRGTPSNQPQHF
TGTGCCAGTAGTAGGGGTACCCCGTCCAATCAGCCCCAGCATTTT
>TRBV7-8|TRBJ2-5|-|TRBD2
CASSLARTSGSWRRETQYF
TGTGCCAGCAGCTTAGCGCGAACTAGCGGGAGTTGGAGGAGGGAGACCCAGTACTTC
>TRBV5-8|TRBJ1-2|once|-
CASSIIGGAANYGYTF
TGTGCCAGCAGCATCATCGGAGGGGCGGCTAACTATGGCTACACCTTC
>TRBV19|TRBJ2-3|-|TRBD2
CASSIGVSGSTSDTQYF
TGTGCCAGTAGTATAGGTGTTAGCGGGAGTACTTCGGATACGCAGTATTTT
>TRBV20-1|TRBJ1-1|-|-
CSVLLNTEAFF
TGCAGTGTTCTACTGAACACTGAAGCTTTCTTT
>TRBV28|TRBJ1-1|-|-
CASSLLQGQAFF
TGTGCCAGCAGTTTACTTCAGGGTCAAGCTTTCTTT
>TRBV15|TRBJ2-7|once|-
CATSKMTHSYEQYF
TGTGCCACCAGCAAAATGACTCATTCCTACGAGCAGTACTTC
>TRBV28|TRBJ2-7|-|TRBD2
CASSWGAAGGSYEQYF
TGTGCCAGCAGTTGGGGGGCGGCGGGAGGGTCCTACGAGCAGTACTTC
>TRBV29-1|TRBJ1-2|-|-
CSVEVPGSGGYTF
TGCAGCGTTGAAGTGCCAGGCTCGGGCGGCTACACCTTC
>TRBV10-2|TRBJ2-3|-|TRBD2
CASSEGLAGGDTQYF
TGCGCCAGCAGTGAAGGACTAGCGGGGGGAGATACGCAGTATTTT
>TRBV19|TRBJ2-1|-|TRBD1
CASSILDRVGNEQFF
TGTGCCAGTAGTATACTGGACAGGGTCGGGAATGAGCAGTTCTTC
>TRBV19|TRBJ1-1|-|TRBD1
CASSEQGGVAEAFF
TGTGCCAGTAGTGAACAGGGGGGAGTTGCTGAAGCTTTCTTT
>TRBV11-2|TRBJ2-2|-|TRBD2
CASSLTSGITNGELFF
TGTGCCAGCAGCCTGACTAGCGGGATAACTAACGGGGAGCTGTTTTTT
>TRBV27|TRBJ1-1|-|TRBD1
CASSRPRDRGTQEAFF
TGTGCCAGCAGCAGACCCCGGGACAGGGGCACCCAGGAAGCTTTCTTT